This T cell receptor beta chain originates from a study of cytomegalovirus exposure and HLA in healthy donors. Study-wide points: Under in vitro conditions, a few CMV-associated chains were confirmed as specific for CMV antigens.

TCRdb keeps only in-frame clones here, not all; method: immunoSEQ multiplex PCR. The sample records around 140,000 clones, around nine tenths being singletons. Worth noting for this clone: Its specificity is not known.

This CDR3 has 13 amino acids. Germline CDR1 is ENHRY and CDR2 is SYGVKD. The V gene lost 8 bases and the J gene lost 0 bases, with 10 bases spanning the gap. The chain carries TRBV10-3 and TRBJ1-2; D call uncertain. The sequence was obtained from a man in his late teens or twenties in good health and CMV-seropositive. The sequenced material came from PBMCs. The CDR3 nucleotides are TGTGCCATCCGGGCGGGTGCTAACTATGGCTACACCTTC. This codes for CAIRAGANYGYTF.